This T cell receptor beta chain appears in the sequencing data of a study of T cells in Graves' hyperthyroidism and ophthalmopathy. Findings and limits, study-wide: Before onset, ophthalmopathy was predicted by the model a median around 6.2 months earlier. The majority of expanded thyroid clonotypes above 0.001 also appeared in blood.

Comments on this clonotype: What it recognizes is unknown.

Amplified regions were TCR beta CDR3 sequences from RNA transcripts. HTBI primers were the set used in a first-round RT-PCR of the TCR CDR3. TCRdb reprocessed the multiplex PCR reads with MiXCR, giving one entry per CDR3 protein. The data show almost 500,000 distinct CDR3 sequences, under 25% seen once. The CDR3 is made up of 15 amino acids. V gave up 6 bases and J gave up 7 bases, with 16 bases separating them. Germline assignment: CDR1 MDHEN and CDR2 SYDVKM. Ophthalmopathy patients had moderate-to-severe active disease, CAS ≥3, NOSPECS ≥4, and disease duration under 3 months. The PBMCs had their origin in 7.5 to 10 ml of fresh peripheral blood.

The clonotype was recovered from a woman aged 70-85 years with Graves' ophthalmopathy. The rearrangement uses TRBV28 and TRBJ1-6; weak D call: TRBD1 (5 bases). The sequenced sample was blood. CDR3 DNA: TGTGCCAGCAGAAAAATGAGCAGGGAAAATTCACCCCTCCACTTT. It encodes CASRKMSRENSPLHF.